This entry concerns a single TCR beta chain. One end of the junction fails to match germline, which may point to a read error. Full-length variable regions came from constant-region reverse primers plus semi-nested Nested Universal Primer A PCR. TCRdb ran MiXCR on the 5' RACE reads and lists one entry per CDR3 protein. Of tens of thousands of distinct CDR3 sequences in the sample, approximately 25% were seen once. The CDR3 runs to 14 residues. Sequenced material: memory CD4+ T cells sorted from blood. Subset noted: memory CD4+ T cells, CD4+CD45RO+CD25-. The TCR originated in a female donor with breast cancer. V usage is TRBV12-3 or TRBV12-4 and J usage is TRBJ2-7; 10 bases are shared with TRBD1. CDR3 nucleotides: TGCGCCGGCAGTCCCGGGACAGGGGTCTACGAGCAGTACTTC. Translation gives CAGSPGTGVYEQYF.